In this sample, the clone carrying this TCR beta chain turned up once. The target antigen is unknown. The trim removed 8 bases at V and 6 bases at J, leaving 9 bases unmatched. Germline-derived CDR1 and CDR2 are SGHRS and YFSETQ. CDR3 length: 13 residues. The sample belongs to a study of OX40 agonist ivuxolimab in advanced cancers. Background on the study: The patients received ivuxolimab by intravenous route every 2 weeks at 0.01 to 10 mg/kg. Study-wide results and caveats: The antigens recognized by the expanded peripheral T cells, that is their antigen specificity, were not determined. Dose levels from 0.1 to 3.0 mg/kg saw CD4+ and CD8+ blood T cells expand clonally by week 6.

The data were produced by immunoSEQ multiplex PCR, yet TCRdb's version contains in-frame clones alone and is incomplete. The repertoire includes approximately 90,000 clones, around 85% of them detected once, and 3% to 4% sits in the top ten. This chain connects TRBV5-1 to TRBJ2-7, with 9 bases lining up with TRBD2. This TCR derives from an adult with an advanced solid tumor such as melanoma, head and neck, liver or kidney cancer. This specimen consisted of CD4+ or CD8+ T cells sorted from blood, obtained in a trial of the OX40 agonist ivuxolimab. The chain's CDR3 is CARKTSGHTEQYF. CDR3 DNA sequence: TGCGCCAGAAAGACTAGCGGCCATACCGAGCAGTACTTC.